Listed below are T cell receptor beta chains from one sample, sequenced in a study of PD-L1 blockade in urothelial cancer. Clones were sequenced by immunoSEQ multiplex PCR, and TCRdb holds only the in-frame ones, with some missing. The sample contains fewer than 65,000 clones, roughly 89% of which appear only once. Here the sequenced sample was PBMCs, taken around atezolizumab (anti-PD-L1) treatment. The receptor set was obtained from an older woman with urothelial cancer. Both conserved end residues are part of each CDR3. Each record gives: clone size, J gene, V gene, D gene, CDR3 protein, CDR3 DNA. A D gene is named only where the DNA matches it firmly. Clone size is stated in some rows and not others, as once, few, many or a class when expanded.

>-|TRBJ2-7|TRBV5-1|-
CASSLVAGDYYEQYF
TGCGCCAGCAGCTTGGTGGCAGGGGATTACTACGAGCAGTACTTC
>once|TRBJ1-2|TRBV6-5|-
CASSYVGSGYGYTF
TGTGCCAGCAGTTACGTCGGCTCGGGCTATGGCTACACCTTC
>-|TRBJ2-1|TRBV6-1|TRBD2
CASSEWGLVSNEQFF
TGTGCCAGCAGTGAATGGGGACTAGTAAGCAATGAGCAGTTCTTC
>-|TRBJ1-4|TRBV5-1|TRBD1
CASSSTTGTNEKLFF
TGCGCCAGCAGCTCAACGACAGGGACTAATGAAAAACTGTTTTTT
>-|TRBJ1-2|TRBV6-4|-
CADQNKTPNYGYTF
TGTGCCGATCAGAATAAGACTCCAAACTATGGCTACACCTTC
>-|TRBJ2-7|TRBV11-2|-
CASSLFLARSYEQYF
TGTGCCAGCAGCTTATTTTTAGCGAGGTCCTACGAGCAGTACTTC
>-|TRBJ1-6|TRBV6-1|TRBD1
CASGTGTSPLHF
TGTGCCAGCGGGACAGGGACTTCACCCCTCCACTTT
>few|TRBJ2-1|TRBV10-1|TRBD2
CASSGLAGTNEQFF
TGCGCCAGCAGTGGACTAGCGGGTACCAATGAGCAGTTCTTC
>-|TRBJ2-7|TRBV6-1|-
CASSEVRQIGPYF
TGTGCCAGCAGTGAAGTCCGACAGATCGGGCCGTACTTC
>-|TRBJ2-5|TRBV29-1|-
CSARRERVQETQYF
TGCAGCGCCCGGAGGGAGAGGGTCCAAGAGACCCAGTACTTC
>-|TRBJ2-2|TRBV10-1|-
CASSLKGGVRTGELFF
TGCGCCAGCAGTTTAAAAGGGGGGGTCCGCACCGGGGAGCTGTTTTTT
>-|TRBJ2-1|TRBV5-1|TRBD2
CASSLVFLAGALAVNEQFF
TGCGCCAGCAGCTTGGTTTTCCTAGCGGGAGCTCTGGCTGTCAATGAGCAGTTCTTC
>-|TRBJ2-7|TRBV11-2|TRBD2
CASSPQSGRAREQYF
TGTGCCAGCAGCCCCCAAAGCGGGAGGGCCAGAGAGCAGTACTTC
>-|TRBJ2-7|TRBV5-6|TRBD1
CASSWTGGEQYF
TGTGCCAGCAGCTGGACAGGGGGGGAGCAGTACTTC
>-|TRBJ1-4|TRBV10-3|TRBD1
CAISWGQDEKLFF
TGTGCCATCAGTTGGGGACAGGATGAAAAACTGTTTTTT
>-|TRBJ2-5|TRBV7-2|-
CASSSRTGRETQYF
TGTGCCAGCAGCTCAAGGACTGGGAGAGAGACCCAGTACTTC
>-|TRBJ2-7|TRBV5-1|TRBD2
CASSPGTSGGVTYEQYF
TGCGCCAGCAGCCCCGGGACTAGCGGGGGGGTCACCTACGAGCAGTACTTC
>-|TRBJ1-1|TRBV7-9|-
CASSKGAGEGGVGAFF
TGTGCCAGCAGCAAAGGGGCAGGGGAAGGGGGGGTTGGAGCTTTCTTT
>-|TRBJ1-5|TRBV19|-
CASSWGGYWGQPQHF
TGTGCCAGTAGTTGGGGGGGCTACTGGGGCCAGCCCCAGCATTTT
>-|TRBJ2-4|TRBV5-6|-
CASSLMQGIGRQYF
TGTGCCAGCAGCTTGATGCAGGGGATTGGTCGTCAGTACTTC
>-|TRBJ1-1|TRBV6-6|-
CASSFPGLPEAFF
TGTGCCAGCAGTTTCCCGGGACTGCCTGAAGCTTTCTTT
>-|TRBJ2-5|TRBV9|TRBD1
CASSVGEQGSSETQYF
TGTGCCAGCAGCGTAGGCGAACAGGGGTCGAGCGAGACCCAGTACTTC
>-|TRBJ1-3|TRBV6-1|-
CAGRGAPGALNTIYF
TGTGCCGGGAGGGGCGCTCCCGGGGCCCTGAACACCATATATTTT
>-|TRBJ1-5|TRBV7-2|-
CASAVGNQPQHF
TGTGCCAGTGCAGTCGGCAATCAGCCCCAGCATTTT
>many|TRBJ1-5|TRBV27|TRBD1
CASSLQGVDNQPQHF
TGTGCCAGCAGTTTACAGGGGGTGGACAATCAGCCCCAGCATTTT
>-|TRBJ1-1|TRBV28|-
CASKTTGVRTEAFF
TGTGCCAGCAAAACAACGGGGGTTCGAACTGAAGCTTTCTTT
>-|TRBJ2-7|TRBV10-2|TRBD2
CASSETGLAVYEQYF
TGCGCCAGCAGTGAGACTGGACTAGCGGTCTACGAGCAGTACTTC
>-|TRBJ2-7|TRBV19|TRBD1
CASSIDTVGQSYEQYF
TGTGCCAGTAGTATAGACACAGTGGGACAGTCCTACGAGCAGTACTTC
>-|TRBJ2-7|TRBV5-1|TRBD2
CASSLAGRGATYEQYF
TGCGCCAGCAGCTTGGCGGGGAGGGGCGCAACCTACGAGCAGTACTTC
>-|TRBJ2-2|TRBV5-4|-
CASSGARTQGPRGGELFF
TGTGCCAGCAGCGGCGCACGGACACAGGGGCCGCGGGGAGGGGAGCTGTTTTTT
>-|TRBJ1-1|TRBV7-2|-
CASSLVGGRNTEAFF
TGTGCCAGCAGCTTAGTCGGGGGTAGAAACACTGAAGCTTTCTTT
>few|TRBJ1-1|TRBV7-6|-
CASSLAGDTEAFF
TGTGCCAGCAGCTTAGCAGGGGACACTGAAGCTTTCTTT
>-|TRBJ2-4|TRBV5-6|-
CASSFHGSENIQYF
TGTGCCAGCAGCTTCCATGGCAGCGAAAACATTCAGTACTTC
>-|TRBJ2-1|TRBV19|TRBD2
CASSMREAGHEQFF
TGTGCCAGTTCTATGCGGGAGGCTGGCCATGAGCAGTTCTTC
>-|TRBJ2-1|TRBV27|TRBD2
CASSTLAGDSNEQFF
TGTGCCAGCAGCACACTAGCGGGAGATAGCAATGAGCAGTTCTTC
>-|TRBJ2-3|TRBV29-1|TRBD2
CSVSSGSTDTQYF
TGCAGCGTATCTAGCGGAAGCACAGATACGCAGTATTTT
>-|TRBJ2-1|TRBV28|TRBD1
CAAGTGFNEQFF
TGTGCCGCCGGGACAGGATTCAATGAGCAGTTCTTC